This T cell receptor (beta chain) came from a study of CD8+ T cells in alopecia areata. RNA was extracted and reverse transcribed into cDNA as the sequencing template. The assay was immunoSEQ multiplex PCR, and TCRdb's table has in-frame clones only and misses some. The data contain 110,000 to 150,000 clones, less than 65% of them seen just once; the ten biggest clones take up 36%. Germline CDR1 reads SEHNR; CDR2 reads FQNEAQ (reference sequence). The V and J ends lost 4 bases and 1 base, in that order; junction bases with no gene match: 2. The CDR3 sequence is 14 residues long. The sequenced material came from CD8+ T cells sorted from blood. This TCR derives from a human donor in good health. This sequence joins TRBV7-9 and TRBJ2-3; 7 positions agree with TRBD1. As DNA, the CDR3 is TGTGCCAGCAGCTCCGGGACAGGCACAGATACGCAGTATTTT. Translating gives CASSSGTGTDTQYF.